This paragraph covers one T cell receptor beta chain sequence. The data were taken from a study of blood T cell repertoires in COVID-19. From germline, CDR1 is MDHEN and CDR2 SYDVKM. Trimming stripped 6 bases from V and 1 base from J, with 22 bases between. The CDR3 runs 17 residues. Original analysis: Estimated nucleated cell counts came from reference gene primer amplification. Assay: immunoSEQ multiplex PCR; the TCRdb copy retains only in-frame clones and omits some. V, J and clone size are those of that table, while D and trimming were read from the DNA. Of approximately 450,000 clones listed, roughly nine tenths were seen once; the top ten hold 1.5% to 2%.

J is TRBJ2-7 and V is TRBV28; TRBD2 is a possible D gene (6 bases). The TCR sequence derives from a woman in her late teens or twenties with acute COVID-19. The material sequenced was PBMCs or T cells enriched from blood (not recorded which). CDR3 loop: CASSLVSGLALSYEQYF. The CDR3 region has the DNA TGTGCCAGCAGCCTGGTGTCCGGGCTAGCGTTATCCTACGAGCAGTACTTC. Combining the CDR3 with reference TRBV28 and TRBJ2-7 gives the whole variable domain DVKVTQSSRYLVKRTGEKVFLECVQDMDHENMFWYRQDPGLGLRLIYFSYDVKMKEKGDIPEGYSVSREKKERFSLILESASTNQTSMYLCASSLVSGLALSYEQYFGPGTRLTVT.